One T cell receptor beta chain is described in this entry. The target antigen is unknown. Assay used: immunoSEQ multiplex PCR; TCRdb lists only in-frame clones, some missing. The table includes over 70,000 clones, 85% detected once. The data are from a study of T cell responses to AZD1222 COVID-19 vaccine. In the study overall: Both about-4-week and about-12-week second-dose recipients were combined.

Study-wide results and caveats: The repertoires were collected only after the peak T cell response. Reportedly, nearly half the spike-specific TCRs target unmutated variant regions.

CDR3 length: 15 residues. The germline gives CDR1 LGHDT, CDR2 YNNKEL (reference sequence). V lost 0 bases and J lost 3, with 12 bases in between. The clonotype comes from an adult in good health. The sample here was peripheral blood, taken on day 0 of AZD1222 vaccination. This chain joins TRBV3-1 (or the pseudogene TRBV3-2) and TRBJ2-7; D gene uncertain. The CDR3 region is CASSQDWAGSYEQYF. The CDR3 bases are TGTGCCAGCAGCCAAGATTGGGCAGGAAGCTACGAGCAGTACTTC.